The next 22 T cell receptor beta chains were all read from a single sample in a study of shared clonotypes between healthy human individuals. TCRdb's copy holds only in-frame clones and misses some; the assay was immunoSEQ multiplex PCR. The sample has roughly 590,000 clones; 95% to 96% are singletons. Naivety among CD8 cells was defined by CD45RO negativity and positive CCR7 selection, thereby excluding terminally differentiated effector memory CD45RA+ cells. Sequences were obtained from naive CD8+ T cells sorted from blood. The source is a woman aged 30 to 39 in good health.

The chain links TRBV5-4 to TRBJ1-4; tentative D call: TRBD1 (5 bases). There are 14 residues in the CDR3. Per germline, CDR1 SGHNT and CDR2 YYREEE (reference sequence). With 1 base removed from V and 6 bases from J, the gap between germline ends came to 10 bases. Here the CDR3 reads CASSLSQGDEKLFF. The CDR3 nucleotides are TGTGCCAGCAGCTTGTCTCAGGGCGATGAAAAACTGTTTTTT.

This clone is a singleton in its sample. This CDR3 is also generated by other DNA sequences in the sample. The chain recombines TRBV28 with TRBJ1-2; possible D gene TRBD1, 5 bases. This CDR3 is built from 13 residues. The V gene's germline CDR1 is MDHEN and CDR2 SYDVKM. V lost 6 bases and J 1 base, leaving 9 bases between the germline ends. CDR3 sequence reads: CASSPDINYGYTF. CDR3 DNA sequence: TGTGCCAGCAGCCCGGACATTAACTATGGCTACACCTTC.

The V and J genes are TRBV10-2 and TRBJ2-5; D may be TRBD1 (6 bases). The CDR3 length is 17 residues. The germline V gene encodes CDR1 WSHSY and CDR2 SAAADI. Trimming left V 0 bases short and J 2 bases short, with 16 bases between. The CDR3 here is CASSESVVTGHQETQYF. CDR3 in DNA: TGCGCCAGCAGTGAGTCAGTGGTGACAGGCCATCAAGAGACCCAGTACTTC.

In its sample, this clone was seen a few times. The chain couples TRBV11-2 to TRBJ2-1; 7 bases agree with TRBD1. V was pared by 4 bases and J by 8 bases, with 5 bases of the junction left unmatched. CDR1 SGHAT and CDR2 FQNNGV come from the germline V gene. This CDR3 region has 13 residues. Here the CDR3 reads CASSYGTAHEQFF. Here the CDR3 DNA reads TGTGCCAGCAGCTACGGGACAGCCCATGAGCAGTTCTTC. The variable domain in full, completed from reference TRBV11-2 and TRBJ2-1, reads EAGVAQSPRYKIIEKRQSVAFWCNPISGHATLYWYQQILGQGPKLLIQFQNNGVVDDSQLPKDRFSAERLKGVDSTLKIQPAKLEDSAVYLCASSYGTAHEQFFGPGTRLTVL.

The chain combines TRBV27 with TRBJ2-3; D ambiguous. CDR1 MNHEY and CDR2 SMNVEV come from the germline V gene (reference sequence). The CDR3 sequence is 15 residues long. Trimming removed 4 bases from V and 2 bases from J, with 13 bases in between. The CDR3 sequence is CASSSVGLNTDTQYF. The CDR3 DNA is TGTGCCAGCAGTTCTGTAGGGTTGAACACAGATACGCAGTATTTT.

The gene calls are TRBV28 and TRBJ2-2; no reliable D call. The CDR3 loop spans 14 amino acids. Trimming pared 6 bases from V and 1 base from J, leaving 9 bases between. CDR1 is MDHEN, CDR2 SYDVKM, per germline. CDR3 DNA: TGTGCCAGCAGCCCGGTTGGGAACACCGGGGAGCTGTTTTTT. Protein product: CASSPVGNTGELFF.

This CDR3 is CASSGQGSWQPQHF. For the CDR3, the DNA is TGTGCCAGCAGTGGGCAGGGGTCTTGGCAGCCCCAGCATTTT. The gene calls are TRBV6-1 and TRBJ1-5, with D tentatively TRBD1 (6 bases). V gave up 4 bases and J gave up 7 bases, with 14 bases separating them. This CDR3 contains 14 residues. Germline V gene data show CDR1 as MNHNS and CDR2 as SASEGT.

This chain uses TRBV9 with TRBJ2-3; D assignment may be TRBD1 or TRBD2 (6 bases each). V lost 0 bases to trimming and J lost 5 bases, with 10 bases between them. CDR1 and CDR2 (germline): SGDLS, YYNGEE. The CDR3 sequence is 14 residues long. CDR3 nucleotide sequence: TGTGCCAGCAGCGTAGCGGGGGCGGGAGATACGCAGTATTTT. This gives the protein CASSVAGAGDTQYF.

This clone was counted once. The chain uses TRBV7-9 and TRBJ2-7; 7 bases are shared with TRBD1. This CDR3 has 14 residues. CDR1 and CDR2 from the germline V gene are SEHNR and FQNEAQ (reference sequence). V dropped 7 bases and J dropped 0; count of bases not matched to a gene: 6. The CDR3, as DNA: TGTGCCAGCACCAAAGGGGGCAGCTCCTACGAGCAGTACTTC. Its protein product is CASTKGGSSYEQYF.

The V call is TRBV28, the J call TRBJ2-2, with a weak D call TRBD2 (5 bases). The CDR3 totals 17 residues. The germline V and J ends were trimmed by 4 bases and 5 bases, with 20 bases remaining between them. CDR1 and CDR2 (germline): MDHEN, SYDVKM. In nucleotides, the CDR3 is TGTGCCAGCAGTTCAATTATGGGGAGTGGAGGTACCGGGGAGCTGTTTTTT. It encodes CASSSIMGSGGTGELFF.

This clone was seen a single time. The chain recombines TRBV19 with TRBJ2-2; TRBD1 aligns across 11 bases. Germline V gene data show CDR1 as LNHDA and CDR2 as SQIVND (reference sequence). This CDR3 is 15 amino acids long. Trimming at V came to 7 bases and at J to 4 bases, leaving 5 bases not matched to a gene. The CDR3 coding sequence is TGTGCCAGTACCCATGGGACAGGGGGCACCGGGGAGCTGTTTTTT. Translated, it gives CASTHGTGGTGELFF.

The chain is built from TRBV19 and TRBJ2-7; D may match TRBD1 or TRBD2 (5 bases each). Trimming cost V 3 bases and J 2 bases, with 11 bases left between them. The germline V gene has CDR1 LNHDA and CDR2 SQIVND (reference sequence). CDR3 length equals 14 residues. The CDR3 is CASSIGLGAYEQYF. DNA for the CDR3: TGTGCCAGTAGTATTGGTTTGGGGGCCTACGAGCAGTACTTC.

V usage is TRBV7-9 and J usage is TRBJ1-2, with TRBD1 identical over 10 bases. The germline CDR1 and CDR2 sequences are SEHNR and FQNEAQ (reference sequence). This CDR3 has 14 amino acids. V shed 5 bases, J shed 7 bases, and the junction held 7 bases outside the gene matches. DNA of the CDR3: TGTGCCAGCAGCGCATCGGGACAGGGGACTGGCTACACCTTC. Protein: CASSASGQGTGYTF.

The rearrangement uses TRBV27 and TRBJ2-1; D is possibly TRBD2 (6 bases). The CDR3 length is 14 residues. Between the trimmed V and J ends, which lost 5 bases and 12 bases, there was a span of 20 bases. The germline gives CDR1 MNHEY, CDR2 SMNVEV (reference sequence). Here the CDR3 DNA reads TGTGCCAGCAGTCCGGGACTGACACAGATGGTGCAGTTCTTC. Translation: CASSPGLTQMVQFF.

In this sample, this clone turned up a few times. Here the CDR3 DNA reads TGTGCCAGCACCCTGACAGGTCGCAATGAGCAGTTCTTC. This gives the protein CASTLTGRNEQFF. The genes are TRBV5-4 and TRBJ2-1; TRBD1 is a possible D gene (6 bases). The CDR3 sequence is 13 residues long. The V gene's germline CDR1 is SGHNT and CDR2 YYREEE (reference sequence). The V end lost 6 bases, the J end lost 6 bases, and 13 bases lay between the germline ends.

This clone showed up just once. The rearrangement uses TRBV7-9 and TRBJ2-3; D is undetermined. The CDR3 contains 17 residues. The V and J ends lost 1 base and 2 bases respectively, with 16 bases between them. Germline V gene sequence: CDR1 SEHNR, CDR2 FQNEAQ (reference sequence). CDR3 protein: CASSLELYGAPTDTQYF. In DNA, the CDR3 is TGTGCCAGCAGCTTAGAACTTTACGGCGCACCCACAGATACGCAGTATTTT.

The genes are TRBV13 and TRBJ2-2; TRBD2 matches at 8 bases. This CDR3 has 17 residues. From germline, CDR1 is PRHDT and CDR2 FYEKMQ (reference sequence). V was clipped by 5 bases and J by 7 bases; unmatched bases: 15. The CDR3 loop is CASSPAGLAGFGGELFF. The CDR3 DNA follows: TGTGCCAGCAGCCCGGCGGGGCTAGCGGGTTTTGGCGGGGAGCTGTTTTTT.

V is TRBV2 and J is TRBJ2-7, with no clear D. CDR1 is SNHLY, CDR2 FYNNEI, per germline. The V end lost 7 bases, the J end lost 2 bases, and 6 bases lay between the germline ends. CDR3 length: 11 amino acids. CDR3 nucleotides: TGTGCCAGCACTTCTACCTACGAGCAGTACTTC. Translation: CASTSTYEQYF.

This clone was seen once. The J gene is TRBJ1-6, the V gene TRBV4-1; 12 nucleotides agree with TRBD1. CDR1 MGHRA and CDR2 YSYEKL come from the germline V gene. The CDR3 consists of 16 residues. V shed 1 base, J shed 10 bases, and the junction held 5 bases outside the gene matches. CDR3 DNA: TGCGCCAGCAGCCAAGTAGGGGACAGGGGGCAGTCACCCCTCCACTTT. This encodes CASSQVGDRGQSPLHF.

The chain employs TRBV29-1 and TRBJ1-2, with 7 bases aligning to TRBD1. Germline CDR1 is SQVTM and CDR2 is ANQGSEA. This CDR3 is 13 amino acids long. Unmatched junction bases numbered 5, after V lost 6 bases and J lost 1 base. CDR3 bases: TGCAGCGTACAGGGGCAGGATAACTATGGCTACACCTTC. Translated, it gives CSVQGQDNYGYTF. The full variable domain, completed using reference TRBV29-1 and TRBJ1-2, is SAVISQKPSRDICQRGTSLTIQCQVDSQVTMMFWYRQQPGQSLTLIATANQGSEATYESGFVIDKFPISRPNLTFSTLTVSNMSPEDSSIYLCSVQGQDNYGYTFGSGTRLTVV.

The chain joins TRBV12-5 to TRBJ2-5; D is undetermined. The CDR3 contains 14 residues. Germline-derived CDR1 and CDR2 are LGHNT and FRNRAP. The V and J ends lost 4 bases and 0 bases respectively, with 9 bases between them. The DNA of the CDR3 is TGTGCTAGTGGTTCTGCATGGGACCAAGAGACCCAGTACTTC. Its protein product is CASGSAWDQETQYF.

The chain uses TRBV5-8 and TRBJ2-2; 7 nucleotides agree with TRBD1. CDR3 size: 14 residues. The junction had 4 bases not matched to a gene; V was cut back by 8 bases and J by 0 bases. Germline CDR1 reads SGHTS; CDR2 reads YDEGEE. In DNA, the CDR3 is TGTGCCAGAAAGAGGGGGCCGAACACCGGGGAGCTGTTTTTT. Encoded protein: CARKRGPNTGELFF.